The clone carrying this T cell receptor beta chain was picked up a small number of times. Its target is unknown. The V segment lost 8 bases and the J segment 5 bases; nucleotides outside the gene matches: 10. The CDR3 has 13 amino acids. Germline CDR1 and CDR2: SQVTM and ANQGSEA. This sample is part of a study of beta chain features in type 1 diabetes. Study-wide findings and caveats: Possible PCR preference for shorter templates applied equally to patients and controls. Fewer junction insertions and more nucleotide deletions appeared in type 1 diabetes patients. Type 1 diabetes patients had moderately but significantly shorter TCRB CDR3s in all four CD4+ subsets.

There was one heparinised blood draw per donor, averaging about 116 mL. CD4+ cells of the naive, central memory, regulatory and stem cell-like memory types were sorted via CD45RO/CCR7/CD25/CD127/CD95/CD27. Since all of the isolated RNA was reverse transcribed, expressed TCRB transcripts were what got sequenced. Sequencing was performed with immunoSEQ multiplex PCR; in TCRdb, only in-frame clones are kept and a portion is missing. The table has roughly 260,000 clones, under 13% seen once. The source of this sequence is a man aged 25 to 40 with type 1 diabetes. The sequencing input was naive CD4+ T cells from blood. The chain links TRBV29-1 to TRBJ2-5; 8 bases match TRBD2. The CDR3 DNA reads TGCAGCTCCTTGCGGGGGGCGCGGGAGACCCAGTACTTC. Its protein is CSSLRGARETQYF.